The clone carrying this T cell receptor beta chain turned up a few times. The target antigen is unknown. TCRB transcripts that were expressed got sequenced, as all of the isolated RNA had been reverse transcribed. Assay used: immunoSEQ multiplex PCR; TCRdb lists only in-frame clones, some missing. The data contain 100,000 to 150,000 clones, around 9% of them singletons. The source of the sample is a study of beta chain features in type 1 diabetes. Across the study: The patients were much like the healthy donors in age, gender and cell yields.

Overall study findings and caveats: In every one of the four CD4+ subsets, TCRB CDR3s were moderately but significantly shorter in Type 1 diabetes patients. Sequencing from cDNA could over-represent high-TCR-expressing cells.

Purity of each sorted population was above 95%. The CDR3 runs to 15 residues. Germline assignment: CDR1 MNHEY and CDR2 SVGAGI. Trimming took 1 base from V and 10 from J; bases not matched to a gene: 6. Source material: central memory CD4+ T cells from blood. The chain couples TRBV6-5 to TRBJ1-6; 8 bases match TRBD1. This TCR was sampled from a man under 40 with type 1 diabetes. This CDR3 reads CASSYFGTGDSPLHF. The CDR3 DNA sequence: TGTGCCAGCAGTTACTTCGGGACAGGCGACTCACCCCTCCACTTT.